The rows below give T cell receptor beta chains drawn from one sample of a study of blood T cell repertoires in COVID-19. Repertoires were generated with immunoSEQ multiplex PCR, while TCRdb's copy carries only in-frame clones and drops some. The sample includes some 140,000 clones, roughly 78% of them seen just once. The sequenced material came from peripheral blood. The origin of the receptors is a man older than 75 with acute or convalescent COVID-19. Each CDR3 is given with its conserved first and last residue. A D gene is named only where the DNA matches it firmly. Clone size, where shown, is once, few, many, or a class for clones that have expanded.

CDR3 DNA: TGTGCCAGCAGCTTAGCGCTTGGCACCTCGAACACTGAAGCTTTCTTT
CDR3 protein: CASSLALGTSNTEAFF
J gene: TRBJ1-1
V gene: TRBV7-6
clone size: few
D gene: -

CDR3 DNA: TGTGCCAGCTCATCCCGGGACAGGGCCTACAATGAGCAGTTCTTC
CDR3 protein: CASSSRDRAYNEQFF
J gene: TRBJ2-1
V gene: TRBV18
clone size: few
D gene: TRBD1

CDR3 DNA: TGTGCCTGGGGGAAACGGGGTAATGGGCCTGAAGCTTTCTTT
CDR3 protein: CAWGKRGNGPEAFF
J gene: TRBJ1-1
V gene: TRBV30
clone size: -
D gene: -

CDR3 DNA: TGCGCCAGCAGCCCCCAGAACCCTAACTATGGCTACACCTTC
CDR3 protein: CASSPQNPNYGYTF
J gene: TRBJ1-2
V gene: TRBV5-1
clone size: -
D gene: -

CDR3 DNA: TGCGCCAGCAGAGGGCAGGGGGCAAGCGGGGAGCTGTTTTTT
CDR3 protein: CASRGQGASGELFF
J gene: TRBJ2-2
V gene: TRBV5-1
clone size: -
D gene: TRBD1

CDR3 DNA: TGTGCCAGCAGGCCGAATAGTTCACCCCTCCACTTT
CDR3 protein: CASRPNSSPLHF
J gene: TRBJ1-6
V gene: TRBV6-6
clone size: -
D gene: -

CDR3 DNA: TGCGCCAGCAGCCAAGGATCGACTAGCGGGGGCACAGATACGCAGTATTTT
CDR3 protein: CASSQGSTSGGTDTQYF
J gene: TRBJ2-3
V gene: TRBV4-3
clone size: -
D gene: TRBD2

CDR3 DNA: TGTGCCAGTAGTGGCTCGGGTCTCACAGATACGCAGTATTTT
CDR3 protein: CASSGSGLTDTQYF
J gene: TRBJ2-3
V gene: TRBV19
clone size: -
D gene: -

CDR3 DNA: TGTGCCAGTAGTAAGGACAGGTACAACACTGAAGCTTTCTTT
CDR3 protein: CASSKDRYNTEAFF
J gene: TRBJ1-1
V gene: TRBV19
clone size: -
D gene: TRBD1

CDR3 DNA: TGTGCCAGCACAAACGCTGGGGGCCTGAACACTGAAGCTTTCTTT
CDR3 protein: CASTNAGGLNTEAFF
J gene: TRBJ1-1
V gene: TRBV28
clone size: -
D gene: -

CDR3 DNA: TGTGCCAGCAGCGTAGGAGGGACAGGGGTAGCCAAAAACATTCAGTACTTC
CDR3 protein: CASSVGGTGVAKNIQYF
J gene: TRBJ2-4
V gene: TRBV9
clone size: once
D gene: TRBD1

CDR3 DNA: TGTGCCAGCAGCTTAGAATTGAGGGGGTCCGCTGGCTACACCTTC
CDR3 protein: CASSLELRGSAGYTF
J gene: TRBJ1-2
V gene: TRBV11-2
clone size: -
D gene: -

CDR3 DNA: TGCAGCGTTGACTTAGCCTTGAACACTGAAGCTTTCTTT
CDR3 protein: CSVDLALNTEAFF
J gene: TRBJ1-1
V gene: TRBV29-1
clone size: -
D gene: -

CDR3 DNA: TGTGCCAGCAGAGAGACGGGACTAGCGCTGGAGACCCAGTACTTC
CDR3 protein: CASRETGLALETQYF
J gene: TRBJ2-5
V gene: TRBV2
clone size: few
D gene: TRBD2

CDR3 DNA: TGTGCCAGTAGTTCCGACAGGGGGCACGGGGAGACCCAGTACTTC
CDR3 protein: CASSSDRGHGETQYF
J gene: TRBJ2-5
V gene: TRBV19
clone size: -
D gene: TRBD1

CDR3 DNA: TGTGCCACCAGCAACCAACAGGGGCGGGATCAGCCCCAGCATTTT
CDR3 protein: CATSNQQGRDQPQHF
J gene: TRBJ1-5
V gene: TRBV15
clone size: once
D gene: TRBD1

CDR3 DNA: TGCGCCAGCAGCTTCCAGGGGGCTTGGTCAGATACGCAGTATTTT
CDR3 protein: CASSFQGAWSDTQYF
J gene: TRBJ2-3
V gene: TRBV5-1
clone size: -
D gene: TRBD1

CDR3 DNA: TGTGCCAGCAGCCCTGACCTGAGACCGGACACCTATGGCTACACCTTC
CDR3 protein: CASSPDLRPDTYGYTF
J gene: TRBJ1-2
V gene: TRBV6-2/TRBV6-3
clone size: -
D gene: -

CDR3 DNA: TGTGCCAGCAGGACAGGCTATGGCTACACCTTC
CDR3 protein: CASRTGYGYTF
J gene: TRBJ1-2
V gene: TRBV11-2
clone size: -
D gene: -

CDR3 DNA: TGTGCCAGCAAGAAAGACAGGGTTGGTTACGAGCAGTACTTC
CDR3 protein: CASKKDRVGYEQYF
J gene: TRBJ2-7
V gene: TRBV6-5
clone size: few
D gene: TRBD1

CDR3 DNA: TGTGCCAGCAGCGCGGGACAGGGAGCCGTCTCCTACGAGCAGTACTTC
CDR3 protein: CASSAGQGAVSYEQYF
J gene: TRBJ2-7
V gene: TRBV5-4
clone size: -
D gene: TRBD1

CDR3 DNA: TGTGCCAGCAGCGCCGAGCGGGGGGGCCTCGGGGAGCTGTTTTTT
CDR3 protein: CASSAERGGLGELFF
J gene: TRBJ2-2
V gene: TRBV9
clone size: -
D gene: TRBD2

CDR3 DNA: TGTGCCAGCAGCGCCGGACAGGGGGAGACCCAGTACTTC
CDR3 protein: CASSAGQGETQYF
J gene: TRBJ2-5
V gene: TRBV9
clone size: -
D gene: TRBD1

CDR3 DNA: TGTGCCTGGAGTGCCCTGGACAGCGGCACTGAAGCTTTCTTT
CDR3 protein: CAWSALDSGTEAFF
J gene: TRBJ1-1
V gene: TRBV30
clone size: few
D gene: -

CDR3 DNA: TGTGCCATCAGTGATCGGGGGGCTGGTGGCTACACCTTC
CDR3 protein: CAISDRGAGGYTF
J gene: TRBJ1-2
V gene: TRBV10-3
clone size: -
D gene: -

CDR3 DNA: TGTGCCAGCAGCTTAGATAGCGGGGGGGCCCCCAACATTCAGTACTTC
CDR3 protein: CASSLDSGGAPNIQYF
J gene: TRBJ2-4
V gene: TRBV7-2
clone size: -
D gene: TRBD2

CDR3 DNA: TGTGCCAGCGGGCGATTTCCCTACAATGAGCAGTTCTTC
CDR3 protein: CASGRFPYNEQFF
J gene: TRBJ2-1
V gene: TRBV27
clone size: -
D gene: -

CDR3 DNA: TGTGCCAGCAGGAGGGACAGACCCTACGAGCAGTACTTC
CDR3 protein: CASRRDRPYEQYF
J gene: TRBJ2-7
V gene: TRBV2
clone size: few
D gene: TRBD1

CDR3 DNA: TGTGCCAGCAGCTTAGCGTCAGGGGTAGAGACCCAGTACTTC
CDR3 protein: CASSLASGVETQYF
J gene: TRBJ2-5
V gene: TRBV7-9
clone size: -
D gene: -

CDR3 DNA: TGTGCCAGCAGTGAATTGGGTAGCGGGGGTGGGGATACGCAGTATTTT
CDR3 protein: CASSELGSGGGDTQYF
J gene: TRBJ2-3
V gene: TRBV25-1
clone size: once
D gene: TRBD2

CDR3 DNA: TGCGCCAGCAGCTTGGCGGGGGGACAGGGGCTGAACACTGAAGCTTTCTTT
CDR3 protein: CASSLAGGQGLNTEAFF
J gene: TRBJ1-1
V gene: TRBV5-1
clone size: -
D gene: TRBD1

CDR3 DNA: TGTGCCAGCTCACCTAACCCTCCGGGACTAGGGTACAATGAGCAGTTCTTC
CDR3 protein: CASSPNPPGLGYNEQFF
J gene: TRBJ2-1
V gene: TRBV18
clone size: once
D gene: TRBD2

CDR3 DNA: TGTGCCAGCAGCTCCTTCCCCGGGACAGGGCCTGATTCACCCCTCCACTTT
CDR3 protein: CASSSFPGTGPDSPLHF
J gene: TRBJ1-6
V gene: TRBV11-3
clone size: -
D gene: TRBD1

CDR3 DNA: TGTGCCAGCAGCGTATTACCGACAGGGGGACAGCCCCAGCATTTT
CDR3 protein: CASSVLPTGGQPQHF
J gene: TRBJ1-5
V gene: TRBV9
clone size: -
D gene: TRBD1

CDR3 DNA: TGTGCCATCAGTGGCCAGAGGGTGGGTGAAAAACTGTTTTTT
CDR3 protein: CAISGQRVGEKLFF
J gene: TRBJ1-4
V gene: TRBV10-3
clone size: few
D gene: -

CDR3 DNA: TGTGCCAGCAGCTTGGGCGGGGTACAGAACACTGAAGCTTTCTTT
CDR3 protein: CASSLGGVQNTEAFF
J gene: TRBJ1-1
V gene: TRBV5-4
clone size: -
D gene: -

CDR3 DNA: TGTGCCAGCAGGGAAGGGACCGGGACAGGGGGCGGGGAGCTGTTTTTT
CDR3 protein: CASREGTGTGGGELFF
J gene: TRBJ2-2
V gene: TRBV5-4
clone size: -
D gene: TRBD1

CDR3 DNA: TGTGCCAGCAGCTTCGACAGCCGAAACACCATATATTTT
CDR3 protein: CASSFDSRNTIYF
J gene: TRBJ1-3
V gene: TRBV11-1
clone size: once
D gene: -

CDR3 DNA: TGCGCCAGCAGCCAAGGTGAGGGGGAAAATCAGCCCCAGCATTTT
CDR3 protein: CASSQGEGENQPQHF
J gene: TRBJ1-5
V gene: TRBV4-3
clone size: -
D gene: -

CDR3 DNA: TGTGCCACCAGTCCAGCCCAGGCTAACTATGGCTACACCTTC
CDR3 protein: CATSPAQANYGYTF
J gene: TRBJ1-2
V gene: TRBV24-1
clone size: -
D gene: -

CDR3 DNA: TGTGCCAGCAGTTACTCGGATGGGAGTCAGCCCCAGCATTTT
CDR3 protein: CASSYSDGSQPQHF
J gene: TRBJ1-5
V gene: TRBV6-5
clone size: -
D gene: -